This T cell receptor beta chain is from a study of chemoradiotherapy in HPV16-positive cancers. The overall study: A couple of HPV16-positive patients' cells yielded candidate HPV-specific clones and common motifs. Study results and caveats: HPV-specific T cells were functionally defined from only a couple of HPV16-positive patients.

Profiling relied on immunoSEQ multiplex PCR, and the TCRdb table lists in-frame clones only, not all of them. The sample gives 45,000 to 60,000 clones, about nine tenths of which show up once; under 3.5% is in the top ten. A word on this clone: Its antigen is as yet unknown.

V was trimmed by 0 bases and J by 6 bases, leaving 4 bases between them. The germline CDR1 and CDR2 sequences are SGHDT and YYEEEE. The CDR3 has 13 amino acids. The sequencing here drew on blood, taken from a patient who underwent chemoradiotherapy. This receptor was obtained from a human donor with HPV-associated anogenital cancer. V usage is TRBV5-6 and J usage is TRBJ1-6; D not resolved. The CDR3 loop reads CASSLGLNSPLHF. The DNA for the CDR3 is TGTGCCAGCAGCTTGGGGCTTAATTCACCCCTCCACTTT.